This T cell receptor beta chain derives from a study of blood T cell repertoires in COVID-19 (dated by TCRdb to 2020 to 2022). The study in broad terms: Collaborator samples came from the United States, Italy and Spain and covered acute and convalescent phases of COVID-19. A de-identified subject ID, COVID-19 status, age in years and sex were almost always included in the sample metadata. Samples were obtained from the ongoing ImmuneRACE study (first 160 participants) and from approximately 1,200 subjects provided by 6 global collaborators. The material from the prospective study consisted of cDNA or gDNA derived from T cells, B-cell-depleted T cells, or PBMCs. The repertoires were released in a freely available public database meant as a resource for research on the immune response to SARS-CoV-2. HLA class I and class II types, where available, came from metadata supplied by the sample provider rather than from assay-based typing. The dataset comprised deeply sampled blood TCRbeta repertoires from subjects exposed to, actively infected with, or recovered from COVID-19.

Taken from cysteine to phenylalanine, the CDR3 has 14 residues. Only the CDR3 DNA stays, 42 bases, in frame from base 1. V lost 7 bases and J lost 1 base, and the count of bases not matched to a germline gene is 7. Reading the germline V gene gives CDR1 SGHRS and CDR2 YFSETQ. In Seattle, one collaborating source enrolled patients while the infection was active and tracked those patients longitudinally over the course of disease. Whole blood was collected in K2EDTA tubes by collaborating institutions according to the institutions' own protocols. For TCRbeta analysis, collaborators shipped samples in one of three forms: frozen whole blood, isolated PBMCs, or DNA extracted from either of those sample types. The full study reports these points: The amount of clinical and demographic metadata varied by source and participant and was provided uncurated.

Remarks on this clone: Its binding antigen is unknown. No base quality values were provided; no much bigger clone lies one nucleotide off.

TCRbeta CDR3 regions were amplified from genomic DNA using the immunoSEQ Assay, a bias-controlled multiplex PCR. The original pipeline was this. The number of nucleated cells in each sample was estimated from the amplification of reference gene primers within the assay. To quantify the absolute abundance of each unique TCRbeta CDR3 rearrangement, sequence reads were collapsed and filtered. For each sample, productive Simpson clonality was calculated as the square root of Simpson's diversity index over productive rearrangements. Drawn from immuneACCESS, this table holds only the in-frame rearrangements with V and J called that TCRdb kept. Clones are partly lost; checked studies trace under half to an unresolved V gene and leave the rest unexplained. The DNA was the basis for D and trimming; V, J and clone size are from that table. This sample gives hundreds of thousands of clones in total; just over 85% of them show up just once. The ten largest clones represent around 10% of the sample.

The chain was built from TRBV5-1 and TRBJ1-1; 7 bases in between match TRBD1. Source material: peripheral blood. The clonotype comes from a man in his fifties or sixties with COVID-19, enrolled during active disease. The nucleotide sequence reads as follows: TGCGCCAGCCGCAGGGACAGCCCGAACACTGAAGCTTTCTTT. The encoded protein is CASRRDSPNTEAFF.